One sample yielded the 19 T cell receptor beta chains listed below, sequenced in a study of shared clonotypes between healthy human individuals. Method: immunoSEQ multiplex PCR; TCRdb's copy keeps in-frame clones and lacks some. There are about 120,000 clones in the sample; around 68% occur only once, and 24% lies in the top ten. Specimen: memory CD8+ T cells sorted from blood. Subset given: CD45RO+ cells pooled with CCR7-negative TemRA cells. The origin of the receptors is a woman in her 30s in good health.

The chain combines TRBV27 with TRBJ2-5; no clear D gene. The V gene lost 5 bases and the J gene lost 5 bases, with 18 bases spanning the gap. Germline assignment: CDR1 MNHEY and CDR2 SMNVEV (reference sequence). The CDR3 length is 15 residues. CDR3 bases: TGTGCCAGCAGTCACGATTTCAATTCACCGGAGACCCAGTACTTC. Protein: CASSHDFNSPETQYF.

This clone was observed once. The chain's CDR3 is CAWRMRYEQYF. The CDR3 nucleotides are TGTGCCTGGAGAATGAGATACGAGCAGTACTTC. The chain employs TRBV30 and TRBJ2-7, with D hard to call. Trimming pared 3 bases from V and 4 bases from J, leaving 7 bases between. This CDR3 has 11 amino acids. Germline V gene lookup returns CDR1 GTSNPN and CDR2 SVGIG (reference sequence).

The table lists this clone with a few counts. The sample has other DNA sequences that encode this CDR3 too. This chain uses TRBV9 with TRBJ1-1, with unresolved D. Trimming removed 3 bases at V and 0 bases at J, with 9 bases between. Germline-derived CDR1 and CDR2 are SGDLS and YYNGEE. The CDR3 sequence is 14 residues long. The CDR3, as DNA: TGTGCCAGCAGCGCGGGCCTCATGAACACTGAAGCTTTCTTT. Encoded protein: CASSAGLMNTEAFF.

This clone was recorded once. This chain links TRBV27 with TRBJ2-1, with 7 bases fitting TRBD2. Germline CDR1 reads MNHEY; CDR2 reads SMNVEV (reference sequence). This CDR3 spans 15 amino acids. J lost 5 bases, V lost 10 bases, and 14 bases had no gene match. The CDR3 sequence: CATTLVGRPNNEQFF. The CDR3 DNA sequence: TGTGCCACCACTTTGGTCGGGAGGCCGAACAATGAGCAGTTCTTC.

This clone has a handful of counts. Other DNA sequences in the sample encode the same CDR3. The J gene is TRBJ1-5, the V gene TRBV6-1; unclear D gene. The CDR3 runs to 12 residues. V lost 3 bases and J lost 4, with 4 bases in between. Germline loops: CDR1 MNHNS, CDR2 SASEGT. The CDR3 loop reads CASSEGNQPQHF. Here the CDR3 DNA reads TGTGCCAGCAGTGAGGGAAATCAGCCCCAGCATTTT.

This chain connects TRBV6-1 to TRBJ1-5; D unclear. The CDR3 runs to 17 residues. The germline gives CDR1 MNHNS, CDR2 SASEGT. V was pared by 2 bases and J by 3 bases, with 17 bases between. Here the CDR3 reads CASSESLVGGINQPQHF. Here the CDR3 DNA reads TGTGCCAGCAGTGAAAGTCTAGTTGGCGGCATCAATCAGCCCCAGCATTTT.

V usage is TRBV27 and J usage is TRBJ1-1; a possible D gene is TRBD1 (5 bases). The ends were cut back, 2 bases at V and 9 bases at J, with 22 bases in the middle. CDR1 is MNHEY, CDR2 SMNVEV, per germline (reference sequence). The CDR3 covers 16 residues. The CDR3 sequence is CASSLAPGSGDWKAFF. Written as DNA, the CDR3 is TGTGCCAGCAGTTTAGCCCCAGGGTCGGGGGACTGGAAAGCTTTCTTT.

The gene calls are TRBV29-1 and TRBJ2-5; 9 nucleotides match TRBD2. With the DNA end fitting TRBJ2-7 better, the J assignment may be wrong. The CDR3 is 15 residues long. In germline, CDR1 is SQVTM, CDR2 ANQGSEA. CDR3 sequence: CSVSGGRVPSYEQYF. The CDR3 bases are TGCAGCGTTTCTGGCGGGAGGGTCCCAAGTTACGAGCAGTACTTC.

The chain is built from TRBV5-1 and TRBJ2-2; D is uncertain. CDR3 size: 15 residues. Germline-derived CDR1 and CDR2 are SGHRS and YFSETQ. Trimming shortened V by 1 base and J by 5 bases, and 12 bases separated the two germline ends. The CDR3 spells CASSLKHSRTGELFF. The CDR3 DNA sequence: TGCGCCAGCAGCTTGAAGCATTCTAGAACCGGGGAGCTGTTTTTT. The complete variable domain, with remaining parts taken from reference TRBV5-1 and TRBJ2-2, reads KAGVTQTPRYLIKTRGQQVTLSCSPISGHRSVSWYQQTPGQGLQFLFEYFSETQRNKGNFPGRFSGRQFSNSRSEMNVSTLELGDSALYLCASSLKHSRTGELFFGEGSRLTVL.

This chain links TRBV19 with TRBJ1-2, with a possible D match to TRBD1 (5 bases). CDR1 LNHDA and CDR2 SQIVND come from the germline V gene (reference sequence). The CDR3 is 17 amino acids. V gave up 5 bases and J gave up 6 bases, with 25 bases separating them. The CDR3 DNA follows: TGTGCCAGTAGTCGATGGAAACAGGTGGTGTGGGTGAATGGCTACACCTTC. As protein: CASSRWKQVVWVNGYTF. Together with reference TRBV19 and TRBJ1-2, the CDR3 gives the full variable domain: DGGITQSPKYLFRKEGQNVTLSCEQNLNHDAMYWYRQDPGQGLRLIYYSQIVNDFQKGDIAEGYSVSREKKESFPLTVTSAQKNPTAFYLCASSRWKQVVWVNGYTFGSGTRLTVV.

This rearrangement joins TRBV28 to TRBJ1-3, with D possibly matching TRBD1 (6 bases). Trimming cost V 8 bases and J 2 bases, with 13 bases left between them. The CDR3 is 14 residues long. The germline gives CDR1 MDHEN, CDR2 SYDVKM. CDR3 DNA sequence: TGTGCCAGCCACCCCCCAGGGGCTGGAAACACCATATATTTT. It specifies CASHPPGAGNTIYF.

V usage is TRBV29-1 and J usage is TRBJ2-3; 8 bases are shared with TRBD2. V gave up 6 bases and J gave up 2 bases; unmatched junction bases: 7. In germline, CDR1 is SQVTM, CDR2 ANQGSEA. The CDR3 sequence is 14 residues long. The CDR3 reads CSVGLAGFTDTQYF. For the CDR3, the DNA is TGCAGCGTCGGGCTAGCGGGCTTCACAGATACGCAGTATTTT.

The chain combines TRBV15 with TRBJ2-7; 10 bases are shared with TRBD2. The CDR3 runs to 13 residues. Germline-derived CDR1 and CDR2 are LNHNV and YYDKDF (reference sequence). V lost 8 bases to trimming and J lost 7 bases; unmatched junction nucleotides: 8. The CDR3 reads CATQLAGAMEQYF. The DNA of the CDR3 is TGTGCCACCCAGCTAGCGGGAGCGATGGAGCAGTACTTC.

The V gene is TRBV5-1, the J gene TRBJ2-7; 9 positions agree with TRBD1. Trimming cost V 3 bases and J 6 bases; bases outside gene matches: 10. The CDR3 runs 15 residues. Germline CDR1 is SGHRS and CDR2 is YFSETQ. CDR3 sequence reads: CASSYASGTGIEQYF. In nucleotides, the CDR3 is TGCGCCAGCAGCTACGCTTCCGGGACAGGGATCGAGCAGTACTTC.

The rearrangement joins TRBV19 to TRBJ2-7, with TRBD1 as a possible D gene (5 bases). Looked up from germline, CDR1 is LNHDA and CDR2 is SQIVND (reference sequence). The CDR3 sequence is 14 residues long. Trimming removed 6 bases from V and 1 base from J, with 13 bases in between. The CDR3 is CASRAGLTSYEQYF. The CDR3 nucleotides are TGTGCCAGTAGGGCAGGGTTAACTTCCTACGAGCAGTACTTC.

V and J are TRBV13 and TRBJ2-2, with D possibly matching TRBD1 (6 bases). Germline values: CDR1 PRHDT, CDR2 FYEKMQ (reference sequence). The CDR3 is 21 residues long. The V end was cut by 5 bases, the J end by 3 bases, with 31 bases between. The CDR3 here is CASSPESSWAPGEGDTGELFF. DNA of the CDR3: TGTGCCAGCAGCCCCGAATCGAGTTGGGCTCCCGGAGAGGGGGACACCGGGGAGCTGTTTTTT.

The chain is built from TRBV7-8 and TRBJ2-1; 8 bases match TRBD1. Unmatched junction bases numbered 8, after V lost 6 bases and J lost 1 base. Germline V gives CDR1 SGHVS, CDR2 FQNEAQ. The CDR3 covers 16 residues. CDR3: CASRFDRGPSYNEQFF. The DNA of the CDR3 is TGTGCCAGCAGGTTTGACAGGGGTCCTTCCTACAATGAGCAGTTCTTC.

This clone was counted between two and nine times. V usage is TRBV4-1 and J usage is TRBJ1-4; D uncertain. Trimming took off 1 base at V and 3 bases at J, with 9 bases between the two ends. In germline, CDR1 is MGHRA, CDR2 YSYEKL. This CDR3 region has 15 residues. The DNA of the CDR3 is TGCGCCAGCAGCCAAGCCTGGTCATCTAATGAAAAACTGTTTTTT. Its protein is CASSQAWSSNEKLFF.

About this clone itself: With a much larger clone just one base away, this may be a read error. The sample contains more than one DNA sequence encoding this CDR3. CDR3 sequence (DNA): TGCGCCAGCAGTTTCTCGCTAGCTTACAGGGGGGATACGCAGTATTTT. Its protein is CASSFSLAYRGDTQYF. V usage is TRBV28 and J usage is TRBJ2-3; 8 bases line up with TRBD1. The CDR3 extends over 16 amino acids. Germline lookup yields CDR1 MDHEN and CDR2 SYDVKM.